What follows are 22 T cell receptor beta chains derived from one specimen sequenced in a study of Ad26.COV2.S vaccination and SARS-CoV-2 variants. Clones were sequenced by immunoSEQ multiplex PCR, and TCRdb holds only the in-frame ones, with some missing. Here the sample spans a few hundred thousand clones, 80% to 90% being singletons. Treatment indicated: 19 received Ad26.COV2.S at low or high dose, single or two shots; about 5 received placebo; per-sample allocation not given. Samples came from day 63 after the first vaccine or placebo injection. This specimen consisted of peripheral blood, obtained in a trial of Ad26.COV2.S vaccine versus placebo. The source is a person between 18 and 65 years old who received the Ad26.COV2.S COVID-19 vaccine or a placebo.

In nucleotides, the CDR3 is TGCGCCAGCAGCCAAGATAGGGCCCAGAAGGTCGGGGAGCTGTTTTTT. It yields the protein CASSQDRAQKVGELFF. The chain combines TRBV4-1 with TRBJ2-2; D is uncertain. CDR3 length: 16 amino acids. V was trimmed by 0 bases and J by 7 bases, leaving 15 bases between them. The V gene's germline CDR1 is MGHRA and CDR2 YSYEKL.

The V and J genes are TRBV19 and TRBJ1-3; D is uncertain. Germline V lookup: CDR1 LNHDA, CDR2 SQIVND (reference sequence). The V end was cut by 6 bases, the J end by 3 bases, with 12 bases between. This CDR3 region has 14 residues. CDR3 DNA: TGTGCCAGTAGAAAGGTCGGGCTTGGAAACACCATATATTTT. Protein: CASRKVGLGNTIYF.

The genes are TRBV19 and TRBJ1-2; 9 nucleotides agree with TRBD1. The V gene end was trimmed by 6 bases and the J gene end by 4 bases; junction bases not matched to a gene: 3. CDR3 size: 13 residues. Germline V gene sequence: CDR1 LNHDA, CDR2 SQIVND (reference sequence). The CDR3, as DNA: TGTGCCAGTAGCGGACAGGGGATCTATGGCTACACCTTC. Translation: CASSGQGIYGYTF.

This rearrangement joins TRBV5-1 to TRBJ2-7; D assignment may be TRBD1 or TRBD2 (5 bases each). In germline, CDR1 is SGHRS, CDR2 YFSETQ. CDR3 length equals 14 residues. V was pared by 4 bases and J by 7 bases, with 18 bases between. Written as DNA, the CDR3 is TGCGCCAGCAGCAGGGGCGACAAACCGGGGGAGCAGTACTTC. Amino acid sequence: CASSRGDKPGEQYF.

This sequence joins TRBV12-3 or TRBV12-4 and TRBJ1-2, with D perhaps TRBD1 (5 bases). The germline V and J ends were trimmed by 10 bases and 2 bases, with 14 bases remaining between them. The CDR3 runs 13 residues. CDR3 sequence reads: CATLGVRNYGYTF. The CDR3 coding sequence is TGTGCCACATTAGGGGTGAGGAACTATGGCTACACCTTC.

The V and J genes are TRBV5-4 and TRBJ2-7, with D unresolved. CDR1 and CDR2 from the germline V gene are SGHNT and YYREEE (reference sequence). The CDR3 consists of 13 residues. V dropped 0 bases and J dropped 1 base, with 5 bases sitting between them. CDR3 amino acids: CASSLGRSYEQYF. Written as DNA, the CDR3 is TGTGCCAGCAGCTTGGGCCGTTCCTACGAGCAGTACTTC. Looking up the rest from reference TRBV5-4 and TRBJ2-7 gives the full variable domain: ETGVTQSPTHLIKTRGQQVTLRCSSQSGHNTVSWYQQALGQGPQFIFQYYREEENGRGNFPPRFSGLQFPNYSSELNVNALELDDSALYLCASSLGRSYEQYFGPGTRLTVT.

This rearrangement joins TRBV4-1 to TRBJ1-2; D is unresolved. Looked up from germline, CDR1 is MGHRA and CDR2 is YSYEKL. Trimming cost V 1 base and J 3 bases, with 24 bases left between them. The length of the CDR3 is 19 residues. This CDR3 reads CASSQGPLAPGPRHYGYTF. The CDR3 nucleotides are TGCGCCAGCAGCCAAGGACCACTCGCGCCGGGTCCTAGACACTATGGCTACACCTTC.

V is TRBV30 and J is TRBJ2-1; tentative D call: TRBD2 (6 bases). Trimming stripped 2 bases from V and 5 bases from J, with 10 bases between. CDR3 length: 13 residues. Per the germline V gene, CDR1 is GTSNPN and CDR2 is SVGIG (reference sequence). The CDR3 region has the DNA TGTGCCTGGAGTCAACGGGGGAACAATGAGCAGTTCTTC. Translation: CAWSQRGNNEQFF.

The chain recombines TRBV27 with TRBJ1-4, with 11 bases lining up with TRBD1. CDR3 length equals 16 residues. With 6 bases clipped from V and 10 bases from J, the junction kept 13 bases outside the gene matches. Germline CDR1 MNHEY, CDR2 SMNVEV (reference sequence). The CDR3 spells CASRVLSGTGGGKLFF. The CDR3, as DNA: TGTGCCAGCAGAGTACTCTCCGGGACAGGGGGGGGAAAACTGTTTTTT.

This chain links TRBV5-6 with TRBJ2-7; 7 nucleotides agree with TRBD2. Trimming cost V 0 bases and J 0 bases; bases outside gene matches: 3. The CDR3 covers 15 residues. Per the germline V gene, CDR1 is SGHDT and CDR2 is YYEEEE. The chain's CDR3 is CASSLGGGYSYEQYF. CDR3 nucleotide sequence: TGTGCCAGCAGCTTGGGGGGAGGGTACTCCTACGAGCAGTACTTC.

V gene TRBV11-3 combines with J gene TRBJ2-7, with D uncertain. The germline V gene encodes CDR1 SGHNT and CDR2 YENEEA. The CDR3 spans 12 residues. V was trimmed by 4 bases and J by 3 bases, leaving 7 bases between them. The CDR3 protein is CASSSQIYEQYF. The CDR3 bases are TGTGCCAGCAGCTCCCAAATCTACGAGCAGTACTTC.

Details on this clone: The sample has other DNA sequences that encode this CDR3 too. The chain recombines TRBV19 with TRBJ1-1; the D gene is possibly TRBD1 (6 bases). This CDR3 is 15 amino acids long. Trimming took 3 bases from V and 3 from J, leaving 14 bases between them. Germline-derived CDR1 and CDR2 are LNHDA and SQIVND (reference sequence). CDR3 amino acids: CASSILTGGDTEAFF. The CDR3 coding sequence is TGTGCCAGTAGTATTTTGACAGGCGGTGACACTGAAGCTTTCTTT.

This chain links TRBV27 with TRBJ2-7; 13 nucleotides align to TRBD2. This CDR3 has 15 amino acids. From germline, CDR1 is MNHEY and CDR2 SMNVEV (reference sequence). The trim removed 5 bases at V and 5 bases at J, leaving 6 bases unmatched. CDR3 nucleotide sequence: TGTGCCAGCAGTCCTCGGACTAGCGGGAGCGACGAGCAGTACTTC. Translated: CASSPRTSGSDEQYF.

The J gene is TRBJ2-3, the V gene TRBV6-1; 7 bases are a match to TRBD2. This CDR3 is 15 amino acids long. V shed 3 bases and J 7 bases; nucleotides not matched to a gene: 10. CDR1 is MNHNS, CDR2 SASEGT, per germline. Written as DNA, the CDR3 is TGTGCCAGCAGTGACGGACTAGGGCCAGCATATACGCAGTATTTT. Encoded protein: CASSDGLGPAYTQYF.

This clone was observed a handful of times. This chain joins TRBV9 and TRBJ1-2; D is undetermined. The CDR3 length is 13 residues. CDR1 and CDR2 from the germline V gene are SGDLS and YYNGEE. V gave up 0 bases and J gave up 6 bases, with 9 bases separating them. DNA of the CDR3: TGTGCCAGCAGCGTAGTAATAGGGAATGGCTACACCTTC. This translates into CASSVVIGNGYTF.

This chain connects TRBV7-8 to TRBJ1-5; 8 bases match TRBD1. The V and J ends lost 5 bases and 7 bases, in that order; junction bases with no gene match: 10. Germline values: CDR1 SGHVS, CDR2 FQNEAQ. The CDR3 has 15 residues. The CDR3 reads CASSRRGQEGQPQHF. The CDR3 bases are TGTGCCAGCAGCCGAAGGGGACAGGAGGGACAGCCCCAGCATTTT.

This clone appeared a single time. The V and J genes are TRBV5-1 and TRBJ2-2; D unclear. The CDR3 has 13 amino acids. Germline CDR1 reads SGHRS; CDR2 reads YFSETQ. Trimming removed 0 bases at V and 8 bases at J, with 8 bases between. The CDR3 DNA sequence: TGCGCCAGCAGCTTGGAGTGGTTGGGGGAGCTGTTTTTT. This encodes CASSLEWLGELFF.

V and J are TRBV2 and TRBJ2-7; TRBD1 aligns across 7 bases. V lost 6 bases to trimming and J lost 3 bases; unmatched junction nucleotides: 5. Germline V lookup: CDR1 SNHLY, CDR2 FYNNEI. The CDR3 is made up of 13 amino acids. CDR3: CASRWDRDYEQYF. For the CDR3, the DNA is TGTGCCAGCAGGTGGGACAGAGACTACGAGCAGTACTTC.

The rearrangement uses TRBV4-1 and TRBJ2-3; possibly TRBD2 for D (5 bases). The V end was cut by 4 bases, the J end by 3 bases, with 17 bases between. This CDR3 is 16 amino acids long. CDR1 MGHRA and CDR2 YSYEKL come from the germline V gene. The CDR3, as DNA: TGCGCCAGCAGCCGAAAACCGGGATCGGAGACAGATACGCAGTATTTT. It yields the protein CASSRKPGSETDTQYF.

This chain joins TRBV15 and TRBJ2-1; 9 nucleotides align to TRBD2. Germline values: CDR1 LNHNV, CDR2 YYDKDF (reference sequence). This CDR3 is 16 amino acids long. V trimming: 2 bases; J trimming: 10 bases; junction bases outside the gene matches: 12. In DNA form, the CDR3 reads TGTGCCACCAGCAGAACCATACTAGCGGGTCGAATAGAGCAGTTCTTC. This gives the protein CATSRTILAGRIEQFF.

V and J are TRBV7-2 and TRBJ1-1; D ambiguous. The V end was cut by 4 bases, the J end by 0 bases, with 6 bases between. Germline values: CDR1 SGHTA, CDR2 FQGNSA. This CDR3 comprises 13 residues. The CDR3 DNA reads TGTGCCAGCAGCTCCCAGTTGAACACTGAAGCTTTCTTT. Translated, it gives CASSSQLNTEAFF.

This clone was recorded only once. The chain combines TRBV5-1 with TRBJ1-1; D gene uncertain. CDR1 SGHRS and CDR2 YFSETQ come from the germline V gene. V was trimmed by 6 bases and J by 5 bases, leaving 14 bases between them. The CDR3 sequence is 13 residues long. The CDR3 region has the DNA TGCGCCAGCAACCTCCCTTCGGGGACTGAAGCTTTCTTT. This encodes CASNLPSGTEAFF.